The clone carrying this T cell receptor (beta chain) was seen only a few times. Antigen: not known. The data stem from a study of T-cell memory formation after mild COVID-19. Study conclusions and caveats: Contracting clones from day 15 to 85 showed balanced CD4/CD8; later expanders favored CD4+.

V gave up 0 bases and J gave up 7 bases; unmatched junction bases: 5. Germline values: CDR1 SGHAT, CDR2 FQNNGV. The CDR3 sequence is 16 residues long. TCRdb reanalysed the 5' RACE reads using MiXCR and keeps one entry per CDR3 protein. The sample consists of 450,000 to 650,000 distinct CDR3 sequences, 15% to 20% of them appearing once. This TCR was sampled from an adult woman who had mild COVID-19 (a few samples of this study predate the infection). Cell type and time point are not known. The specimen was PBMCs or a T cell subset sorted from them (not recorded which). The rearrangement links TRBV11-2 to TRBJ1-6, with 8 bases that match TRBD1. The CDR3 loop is CASSLDPRGQNSPLHF. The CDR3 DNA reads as TGTGCCAGCAGCTTAGATCCCAGGGGGCAAAATTCACCCCTCCACTTT.